These 30 T cell receptor beta chains share one sample of origin, sequenced in a study of radiation and T cells in renal cell carcinoma. Time point denoted: baseline pretreatment blood. Treatment defined: 15 Gy SBRT to primary tumor, nephrectomy 4 weeks later. Some clones are missing from TCRdb's copy, which holds only in-frame ones; the method was immunoSEQ multiplex PCR. The table includes approximately 140,000 clones, around 89% detected once. Material: blood, obtained from a patient whose treatment included radiotherapy and nephrectomy. The receptors here all came from a woman in her 70s with renal cell carcinoma.

This clone was seen a single time. J is TRBJ2-3 and V is TRBV5-1, with 10 bases that match TRBD2. This CDR3 is built from 16 residues. Germline CDR1 SGHRS, CDR2 YFSETQ. Trimming at V came to 4 bases and at J to 1 base, leaving 6 bases not matched to a gene. CDR3 nucleotides: TGCGCCAGCAGCCTCTTGGGGACTAGCGGCACAGATACGCAGTATTTT. Its protein is CASSLLGTSGTDTQYF.

This rearrangement joins TRBV7-9 to TRBJ1-1, with 8 nucleotides matching TRBD1. The length of the CDR3 is 17 residues. The V segment lost 1 base and the J segment 0 bases; nucleotides outside the gene matches: 7. The germline V gene has CDR1 SEHNR and CDR2 FQNEAQ (reference sequence). The chain's CDR3 is CASSLVQGAFMNTEAFF. CDR3 nucleotide sequence: TGTGCCAGCAGCTTAGTTCAGGGGGCCTTCATGAACACTGAAGCTTTCTTT.

The chain has TRBV14 and TRBJ2-2; a possible D gene is TRBD1 (6 bases). The CDR3 has 17 residues. CDR1 and CDR2 (germline): SGHDN, FVKESK. Deletions cut 3 bases from V and 4 bases from J, with 18 bases between. CDR3 loop: CASSHWGTPMGTGELFF. DNA of the CDR3: TGTGCCAGCAGCCACTGGGGGACACCTATGGGCACCGGGGAGCTGTTTTTT.

This chain links TRBV6-6 with TRBJ1-2; 8 bases align to TRBD1. Germline V gives CDR1 MNHNY, CDR2 SVGAGI (reference sequence). The CDR3 length is 13 residues. J lost 3 bases, V lost 6 bases, and 3 bases had no gene match. Here the CDR3 reads CASSMGQDYGYTF. CDR3 coding DNA: TGTGCCAGCAGCATGGGACAGGACTATGGCTACACCTTC.

The rearrangement uses TRBV5-4 and TRBJ1-4, with D unclear. Looked up from germline, CDR1 is SGHNT and CDR2 is YYREEE (reference sequence). The CDR3 loop spans 16 amino acids. Trimming removed 4 bases from V and 0 bases from J, with 13 bases in between. This CDR3 is CASSTRKGTTNEKLFF. CDR3 sequence (DNA): TGTGCCAGCAGCACCCGGAAGGGTACAACTAATGAAAAACTGTTTTTT.

V is TRBV7-2 and J is TRBJ2-2; 9 positions match TRBD2. Germline values: CDR1 SGHTA, CDR2 FQGNSA. The CDR3 is 16 amino acids. J lost 0 bases, V lost 5 bases, and 4 bases had no gene match. The CDR3 sequence: CASSHKRGANTGELFF. DNA of the CDR3: TGTGCCAGCAGCCATAAGCGGGGGGCGAACACCGGGGAGCTGTTTTTT. The full variable domain, its missing parts supplied by reference TRBV7-2 and TRBJ2-2, is GAGVSQSPSNKVTEKGKDVELRCDPISGHTALYWYRQSLGQGLEFLIYFQGNSAPDKSGLPSDRFSAERTGGSVSTLTIQRTQQEDSAVYLCASSHKRGANTGELFFGEGSRLTVL.

This chain uses TRBV5-1 with TRBJ1-2; no clear D gene. CDR1 is SGHRS, CDR2 YFSETQ, per germline. V lost 0 bases to trimming and J lost 4 bases, with 13 bases between them. The CDR3 spans 15 residues. CDR3 DNA: TGCGCCAGCAGCTTGGCCGGCGGGAGTGGCTATGGCTACACCTTC. This sequence encodes CASSLAGGSGYGYTF.

This clone showed up just a few times. The chain employs TRBV6-1 and TRBJ2-7; 7 bases map to TRBD1. The CDR3 spans 18 residues. V dropped 0 bases and J dropped 0; count of bases not matched to a gene: 11. CDR1 and CDR2 from the germline V gene are MNHNS and SASEGT. In nucleotides, the CDR3 is TGTGCCAGCAGTGAAGCAACTCCAGACAGGGCGATCTCCTACGAGCAGTACTTC. It translates to CASSEATPDRAISYEQYF.

The chain links TRBV29-1 to TRBJ1-2, with D uncertain. Germline CDR1 is SQVTM and CDR2 is ANQGSEA. V gave up 4 bases and J gave up 8 bases, with 17 bases separating them. The CDR3 runs to 13 residues. The CDR3 region is CSVALGGGQGYTF. DNA for the CDR3: TGCAGCGTTGCCCTGGGAGGAGGTCAGGGCTACACCTTC.

This chain connects TRBV4-2 to TRBJ2-7, with D perhaps matching TRBD2 (7 bases). Germline assignment: CDR1 LGHNA and CDR2 YNFKEQ. The CDR3 has 14 residues. V lost 4 bases, J lost 2 bases, and 12 bases lay in between. The CDR3 DNA reads TGTGCCAGCAGCCGCGGGGGCCCAGCCTACGAGCAGTACTTC. The encoded protein is CASSRGGPAYEQYF.

J is TRBJ1-4 and V is TRBV29-1; perhaps TRBD1 as D (6 bases). CDR3 size: 14 residues. V was pared by 5 bases and J by 8 bases, with 18 bases between. CDR1 and CDR2 from the germline V gene are SQVTM and ANQGSEA. The CDR3 sequence is CSVRTGQGREKLFF. The CDR3 DNA is TGCAGCGTTCGCACGGGCCAGGGGAGGGAAAAACTGTTTTTT. Based on the CDR3 plus reference TRBV29-1 and TRBJ1-4, the full variable domain is SAVISQKPSRDICQRGTSLTIQCQVDSQVTMMFWYRQQPGQSLTLIATANQGSEATYESGFVIDKFPISRPNLTFSTLTVSNMSPEDSSIYLCSVRTGQGREKLFFGSGTQLSVL.

The V gene is TRBV7-2, the J gene TRBJ2-3; perhaps D is TRBD1 or TRBD2 (5 bases each). The CDR3 length is 15 residues. Germline V CDR1 and CDR2: SGHTA, FQGNSA. Trimming removed 4 bases from V and 3 bases from J, with 14 bases in between. The CDR3 sequence: CASSSPGPSTDTQYF. CDR3 nucleotides: TGTGCCAGCAGCTCACCGGGACCTTCGACAGATACGCAGTATTTT.

The chain couples TRBV28 to TRBJ2-5; D possibly corresponds to TRBD2 (5 bases). The germline V and J ends were trimmed by 2 bases and 4 bases, with 11 bases remaining between them. The germline V gene has CDR1 MDHEN and CDR2 SYDVKM. The CDR3 has 14 amino acids. The chain's CDR3 is CASSLTLAGETQYF. CDR3 coding DNA: TGTGCCAGCAGTTTAACGCTAGCTGGAGAGACCCAGTACTTC. Filled out from reference TRBV28 and TRBJ2-5, the complete variable domain reads DVKVTQSSRYLVKRTGEKVFLECVQDMDHENMFWYRQDPGLGLRLIYFSYDVKMKEKGDIPEGYSVSREKKERFSLILESASTNQTSMYLCASSLTLAGETQYFGPGTRLLVL.

The rearrangement joins TRBV6-1 to TRBJ2-7; 7 positions agree with TRBD2. Trimming cost V 10 bases and J 3 bases; bases outside gene matches: 6. CDR1 and CDR2 (germline): MNHNS, SASEGT. The CDR3 consists of 12 residues. CDR3 sequence reads: CATRGDLYEQYF. For the CDR3, the DNA is TGTGCCACCCGGGGGGACCTCTACGAGCAGTACTTC.

The gene calls are TRBV4-2 and TRBJ2-3; no reliable D call. Trimming left V 1 base short and J 2 bases short, with 4 bases between. This CDR3 contains 13 residues. CDR1 is LGHNA, CDR2 YNFKEQ, per germline. CDR3 in amino acids: CASSQGVTDTQYF. As DNA, the CDR3 is TGTGCCAGCAGCCAAGGGGTCACAGATACGCAGTATTTT.

V and J are TRBV25-1 and TRBJ2-1, with no clear D. V lost 3 bases, J lost 10 bases, and 10 bases lay in between. There are 12 residues in the CDR3. Per the germline V gene, CDR1 is MGHDK and CDR2 is SYGVNS. CDR3 DNA sequence: TGTGCCAGCAGTGAGATTCCCAAGGAGCAGTTCTTC. Translating it yields CASSEIPKEQFF. The variable domain in full, completed from reference TRBV25-1 and TRBJ2-1, reads EADIYQTPRYLVIGTGKKITLECSQTMGHDKMYWYQQDPGMELHLIHYSYGVNSTEKGDLSSESTVSRIRTEHFPLTLESARPSHTSQYLCASSEIPKEQFFGPGTRLTVL.

The V gene is TRBV11-3, the J gene TRBJ2-5; 12 positions agree with TRBD2. V lost 3 bases to trimming and J lost 2 bases; unmatched junction nucleotides: 7. Germline CDR1 is SGHNT and CDR2 is YENEEA. The CDR3 covers 17 residues. The CDR3 loop reads CASSFGRLAGVQETQYF. The DNA of the CDR3 is TGTGCCAGCAGCTTTGGCCGACTAGCGGGGGTACAAGAGACCCAGTACTTC.

V is TRBV5-4 and J is TRBJ2-1; 9 bases align to TRBD1. CDR1 is SGHNT and CDR2 is YYREEE in the germline V gene (reference sequence). With V trimmed by 3 bases and J by 8 bases, 6 bases remained unmatched. This CDR3 spans 14 amino acids. DNA of the CDR3: TGTGCCAGCAGCTCGGGACAGGGTCGGGATGAGCAGTTCTTC. Amino acid sequence: CASSSGQGRDEQFF. The full variable domain, rest sourced from reference TRBV5-4 and TRBJ2-1, is ETGVTQSPTHLIKTRGQQVTLRCSSQSGHNTVSWYQQALGQGPQFIFQYYREEENGRGNFPPRFSGLQFPNYSSELNVNALELDDSALYLCASSSGQGRDEQFFGPGTRLTVL.

This clone was seen a single time. The gene calls are TRBV2 and TRBJ2-3; tentative D call: TRBD1 (6 bases). Trimming cost V 6 bases and J 2 bases, with 15 bases left between them. The germline V gene has CDR1 SNHLY and CDR2 FYNNEI. The CDR3 is made up of 15 amino acids. The CDR3 nucleotides are TGTGCCAGCAGCCAAAACAGGGCATTCACAGATACGCAGTATTTT. Its translation: CASSQNRAFTDTQYF.

V and J are TRBV25-1 and TRBJ1-2; 9 bases match TRBD1. After removal of 3 bases from V and 5 bases from J, the junction contained 7 bases not matched to a gene. This CDR3 is built from 15 residues. CDR1 is MGHDK and CDR2 is SYGVNS in the germline V gene. In DNA, the CDR3 is TGTGCCAGCAGTGAGGGGACAGGGCCTCCATATGGCTACACCTTC. This sequence encodes CASSEGTGPPYGYTF.

The rearrangement uses TRBV6-4 and TRBJ1-6; D possibly corresponds to TRBD1 (5 bases). The germline V gene encodes CDR1 MRHNA and CDR2 SNTAGT. Trimming took 2 bases from V and 10 from J, leaving 15 bases between them. This CDR3 comprises 15 residues. CDR3 region: CASSDPRVQGSPLHF. CDR3 nucleotide sequence: TGTGCCAGCAGTGACCCCAGGGTACAAGGATCACCCCTCCACTTT.

V and J are TRBV9 and TRBJ2-1; no definite D call. This CDR3 region has 13 residues. Trimming removed 4 bases from V and 8 bases from J, with 13 bases in between. Looked up from germline, CDR1 is SGDLS and CDR2 is YYNGEE. For the CDR3, the DNA is TGTGCCAGCAGCCCCATTGGGATCTATGAGCAGTTCTTC. Protein product: CASSPIGIYEQFF. Full variable domain (remainder filled in from reference TRBV9 and TRBJ2-1): DSGVTQTPKHLITATGQRVTLRCSPRSGDLSVYWYQQSLDQGLQFLIQYYNGEERAKGNILERFSAQQFPDLHSELNLSSLELGDSALYFCASSPIGIYEQFFGPGTRLTVL.

V usage is TRBV19 and J usage is TRBJ1-5; D is undetermined. V lost 3 bases and J 1 base, leaving 10 bases between the germline ends. Germline CDR1 reads LNHDA; CDR2 reads SQIVND (reference sequence). The CDR3 totals 15 residues. The CDR3: CASSIGRQSNQPQHF. CDR3 coding DNA: TGTGCCAGTAGTATCGGGCGCCAAAGCAATCAGCCCCAGCATTTT. Using reference TRBV19 and TRBJ1-5 for the parts outside the CDR3, the full variable domain is DGGITQSPKYLFRKEGQNVTLSCEQNLNHDAMYWYRQDPGQGLRLIYYSQIVNDFQKGDIAEGYSVSREKKESFPLTVTSAQKNPTAFYLCASSIGRQSNQPQHFGDGTRLSIL.

Only a few counts were recorded for this clone. This rearrangement joins TRBV5-4 to TRBJ1-1; TRBD1 matches 8 bases. The length of the CDR3 is 15 residues. Trimming cost V 3 bases and J 5 bases; bases outside gene matches: 9. CDR1 and CDR2 (germline): SGHNT, YYREEE (reference sequence). In DNA form, the CDR3 reads TGTGCCAGCAGCTATGACAGGGGTGGGGGAACTGAAGCTTTCTTT. Its protein is CASSYDRGGGTEAFF.

The chain recombines TRBV5-1 with TRBJ1-2, with 7 positions matching TRBD1. CDR3 length equals 15 residues. Germline lookup yields CDR1 SGHRS and CDR2 YFSETQ. Trimming cost V 5 bases and J 3 bases; bases outside gene matches: 10. CDR3 bases: TGCGCCAGCAGTCGAACAGGGGCCACGGACTATGGCTACACCTTC. Encoded protein: CASSRTGATDYGYTF.

This chain links TRBV7-2 with TRBJ1-3; 8 nucleotides match TRBD1. V shed 4 bases, J shed 1 base, and the junction held 15 bases outside the gene matches. CDR1 and CDR2 from the germline V gene are SGHTA and FQGNSA. The CDR3 is 19 residues long. The CDR3 reads CASSSLGTTGALSGNTIYF. CDR3 coding DNA: TGTGCCAGCAGCTCCCTGGGGACGACAGGGGCACTTTCTGGAAACACCATATATTTT.

DNA for the CDR3: TGTGCCAGCAGTGAAGAGGGCCTAGGGACCCAGTACTTC. Its protein is CASSEEGLGTQYF. The chain employs TRBV6-1 and TRBJ2-5; D call uncertain. CDR3 size: 13 residues. CDR1 and CDR2 (germline): MNHNS, SASEGT. V lost 1 base to trimming and J lost 7 bases, with 10 bases between them.

This clone was seen just once. The chain uses TRBV9 and TRBJ2-5; 8 bases fit TRBD2. CDR3 size: 16 residues. V trimming: 1 base; J trimming: 1 base; junction bases outside the gene matches: 6. Germline CDR1 and CDR2: SGDLS and YYNGEE. CDR3 in amino acids: CASSVLASGPQETQYF. The CDR3 coding sequence is TGTGCCAGCAGCGTACTGGCTAGCGGGCCCCAAGAGACCCAGTACTTC.

The table lists this clone with a few counts. The V and J genes are TRBV11-2 and TRBJ1-1; TRBD1 might be the D (5 bases). The CDR3 length is 14 residues. The ends were cut back, 8 bases at V and 1 base at J, with 14 bases in the middle. Looked up from germline, CDR1 is SGHAT and CDR2 is FQNNGV. CDR3 in DNA: TGTGCCAGCTCCCCGGGCAGGGCGAACACTGAAGCTTTCTTT. Its translation is CASSPGRANTEAFF.

The sample holds a few counts of this clone. The chain carries TRBV30 and TRBJ1-4; no clear D. Germline V gene lookup returns CDR1 GTSNPN and CDR2 SVGIG (reference sequence). The CDR3 covers 12 residues. Trimming took off 1 base at V and 7 bases at J, with 7 bases between the two ends. CDR3 sequence reads: CAWSAKGEKLFF. CDR3 nucleotides: TGTGCCTGGAGTGCGAAGGGTGAAAAACTGTTTTTT. The full variable domain, in which reference TRBV30 and TRBJ1-4 provide the parts outside the CDR3, is SQTIHQWPATLVQPVGSPLSLECTVEGTSNPNLYWYRQAAGRGLQLLFYSVGIGQISSEVPQNLSASRPQDRQFILSSKKLLLSDSGFYLCAWSAKGEKLFFGSGTQLSVL.